The entry below gives a single TCR beta chain sequence along with its context. The CDR3 is 16 amino acids. With 4 bases removed from V and 4 bases from J, the gap between germline ends came to 17 bases. Germline CDR1 and CDR2: SGHNT and YYREEE (reference sequence). The sample is drawn from a study of cytomegalovirus exposure and HLA in healthy donors. Study summary: Genetic ancestry analysis placed about 84% of the 300 to 500 donors that were genotyped in the Caucasian-associated cluster.

PCR amplification relied on 60 Vbeta primers (plus 13 Jbeta primers). The protocol was immunoSEQ multiplex PCR, while the TCRdb copy is restricted to in-frame clones and leaves out a portion. The sample contains 58,000 or so clones, roughly 77% of which appear only once. The specimen was PBMCs. This sequence joins TRBV5-4 and TRBJ2-2; D may be TRBD2 (5 bases). This receptor was identified in a woman aged 35 to 49 in good health and CMV-seropositive. The CDR3 loop reads CASSPDGVRGTGELFF. CDR3 DNA: TGTGCCAGCAGCCCCGACGGGGTGAGAGGCACCGGGGAGCTGTTTTTT.